This record looks at one T cell receptor beta chain sequence and its context. The record originates from a study of identifying expanded T cells in peripheral blood. The protocol was immunoSEQ multiplex PCR, while the TCRdb copy is restricted to in-frame clones and leaves out a portion. The data contain about 91,000 clones, more than 70% of them singletons. After removal of 6 bases from V and 4 bases from J, the junction contained 5 bases not matched to a gene. This CDR3 has 13 residues. The germline CDR1 and CDR2 sequences are SGHRS and YFSETQ. J is TRBJ2-3 and V is TRBV5-1; 7 positions agree with TRBD2. The specimen was blood. The TCR originated in a person aged 18 to 70 in good health. CDR3: CASKRSGADTQYF. The CDR3 DNA is TGCGCCAGCAAAAGGAGCGGGGCAGATACGCAGTATTTT. The variable domain in full, with the rest retrieved from reference TRBV5-1 and TRBJ2-3, is KAGVTQTPRYLIKTRGQQVTLSCSPISGHRSVSWYQQTPGQGLQFLFEYFSETQRNKGNFPGRFSGRQFSNSRSEMNVSTLELGDSALYLCASKRSGADTQYFGPGTRLTVL.